This TCR beta chain was observed in a study of immune evolution from preneoplasia to lung adenocarcinoma. Whole-study results and caveats: Later-stage lesions appeared to have more T cells, more diversity, less clonality.

Assay used: immunoSEQ multiplex PCR; TCRdb lists only in-frame clones, some missing. The sample has 1,500 to 2,000 clones; about 80% are singletons. By share of the sample, this clone is large. Its antigen is currently unknown. V lost 1 base and J lost 5, with 15 bases in between. This CDR3 comprises 16 residues. CDR1 SGHRS and CDR2 YFSETQ come from the germline V gene. Material: FFPE atypical adenomatous hyperplasia tissue from the lung. The sample's subset: atypical adenomatous hyperplasia (AAH), lung preneoplasia. The TCR comes from a person aged 65 to 85 with lung adenocarcinoma. This chain uses TRBV5-1 with TRBJ2-2; D not certain. The chain's CDR3 is CASSLTGDPRTGELFF. The CDR3 DNA reads TGCGCCAGCAGCTTGACGGGCGACCCGAGGACCGGGGAGCTGTTTTTT.